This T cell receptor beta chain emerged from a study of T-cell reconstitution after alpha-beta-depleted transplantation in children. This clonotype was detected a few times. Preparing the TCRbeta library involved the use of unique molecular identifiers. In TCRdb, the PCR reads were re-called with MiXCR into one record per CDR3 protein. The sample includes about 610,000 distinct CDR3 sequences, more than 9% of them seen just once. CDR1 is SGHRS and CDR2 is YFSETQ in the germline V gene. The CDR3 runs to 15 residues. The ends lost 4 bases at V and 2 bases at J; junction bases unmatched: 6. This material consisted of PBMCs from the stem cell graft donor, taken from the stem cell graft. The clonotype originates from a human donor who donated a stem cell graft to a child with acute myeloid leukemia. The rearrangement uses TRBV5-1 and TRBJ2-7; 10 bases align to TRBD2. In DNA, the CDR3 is TGCGCCAGCAGCAAACTAGCGGGATTCCCCTACGAGCAGTACTTC. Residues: CASSKLAGFPYEQYF.